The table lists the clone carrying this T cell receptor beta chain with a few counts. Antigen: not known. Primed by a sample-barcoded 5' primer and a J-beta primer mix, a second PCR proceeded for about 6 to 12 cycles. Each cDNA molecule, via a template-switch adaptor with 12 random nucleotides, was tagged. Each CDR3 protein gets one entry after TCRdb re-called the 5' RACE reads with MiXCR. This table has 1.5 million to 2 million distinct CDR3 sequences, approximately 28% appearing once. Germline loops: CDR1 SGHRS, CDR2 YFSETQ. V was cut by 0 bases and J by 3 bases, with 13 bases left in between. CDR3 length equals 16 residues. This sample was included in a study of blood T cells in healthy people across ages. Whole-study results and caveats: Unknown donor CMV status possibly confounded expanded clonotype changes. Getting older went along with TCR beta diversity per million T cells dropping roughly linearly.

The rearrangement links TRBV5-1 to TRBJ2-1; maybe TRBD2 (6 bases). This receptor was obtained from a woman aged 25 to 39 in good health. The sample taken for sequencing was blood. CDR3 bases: TGCGCCAGCAGCTTGGGGAGGGTCCGTGGCTACAATGAGCAGTTCTTC. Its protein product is CASSLGRVRGYNEQFF. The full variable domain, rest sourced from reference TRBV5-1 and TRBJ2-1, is KAGVTQTPRYLIKTRGQQVTLSCSPISGHRSVSWYQQTPGQGLQFLFEYFSETQRNKGNFPGRFSGRQFSNSRSEMNVSTLELGDSALYLCASSLGRVRGYNEQFFGPGTRLTVL.